This T cell receptor beta chain was profiled in a study of T-cell memory formation after mild COVID-19. Study-wide background: For the most part, TCR clusters were specific to one donor. The study's findings and limits: Pre-infection memory held some responding clones, suggesting pre-existing cross-reactive T cells responded. CD4+ contracting clones lay mainly in CM and EM, CD8+ ones in EMRA. There was no confirmation that second-wave clones peaking on day 37 were SARS-CoV-2 specific.

V gave up 5 bases and J gave up 2 bases, with 7 bases separating them. CDR3 length equals 12 residues. Per germline, CDR1 SGHVS and CDR2 FQNEAQ. TCRdb independently ran MiXCR on the 5' RACE reads; one entry per CDR3 protein. The sample holds 300,000 to 350,000 distinct CDR3 sequences, around an eighth seen once. Regarding this clonotype: Its target is unknown.

The receptor was derived from a young man who had mild COVID-19 (a few samples of this study predate the infection). Cell type and time point are not known. The sample comprised PBMCs or a T cell subset sorted from them (not recorded which). This chain uses TRBV7-8 with TRBJ2-7; no clear D. This CDR3 is CASSPETYEQYV. CDR3 DNA: TGTGCCAGCAGCCCAGAGACCTACGAGCAGTACGTC.